These 32 T cell receptor beta chains were all obtained from the same sample, sequenced in a study of cytomegalovirus exposure and HLA in healthy donors. The study ran its PCR with 60 Vbeta and 13 Jbeta primers. Measured with immunoSEQ multiplex PCR; TCRdb has only the in-frame clones, and not every one. The sample lists roughly 100,000 clones; 65% to 80% were seen once. The sequenced material came from PBMCs. These TCRs come from a man in his sixties in good health and CMV-seronegative.

This clone was detected only once. This chain uses TRBV25-1 with TRBJ2-2; 10 positions match TRBD2. CDR3 length: 18 residues. The ends lost 7 bases at V and 4 bases at J; junction bases unmatched: 15. Germline assignment: CDR1 MGHDK and CDR2 SYGVNS. Written as DNA, the CDR3 is TGTGCCAGCACCCCTCTCGGAGCGGGGGGGCGAGGCACCGGGGAGCTGTTTTTT. Amino acids: CASTPLGAGGRGTGELFF. Full variable domain (remainder filled in from reference TRBV25-1 and TRBJ2-2): EADIYQTPRYLVIGTGKKITLECSQTMGHDKMYWYQQDPGMELHLIHYSYGVNSTEKGDLSSESTVSRIRTEHFPLTLESARPSHTSQYLCASTPLGAGGRGTGELFFGEGSRLTVL.

This chain joins TRBV6-8 and TRBJ2-1, with 14 nucleotides matching TRBD2. This CDR3 has 13 residues. Germline V gene sequence: CDR1 MNHGY, CDR2 SAAAGT. The V segment lost 6 bases and the J segment 15 bases; nucleotides outside the gene matches: 7. Here the CDR3 DNA reads TGTGCCAGCAGGGGGACTAGCGGGGGTGGGTGGTTCTTC. Residues: CASRGTSGGGWFF.

The rearrangement uses TRBV19 and TRBJ1-4; the match to TRBD1 covers 7 bases. The CDR3 consists of 15 residues. Germline trimming cut 3 bases from V and 4 bases from J; bases unmatched to any gene: 5. Germline V CDR1 and CDR2: LNHDA, SQIVND (reference sequence). Here the CDR3 DNA reads TGTGCCAGTAGTATCGGGACAGCCAATAATGAAAAACTGTTTTTT. Translated: CASSIGTANNEKLFF.

The rearrangement links TRBV7-2 to TRBJ1-2, with D tentatively TRBD1 (6 bases). The V and J ends lost 5 bases and 6 bases respectively, with 19 bases between them. CDR3 length: 15 amino acids. Germline values: CDR1 SGHTA, CDR2 FQGNSA. The CDR3 region is CASSHRRGTANGYTF. Here the CDR3 DNA reads TGTGCCAGCAGCCACCGCAGGGGTACCGCGAATGGCTACACCTTC.

This clone was observed a few times. This chain joins TRBV7-2 and TRBJ2-3; TRBD2 aligns across 9 bases. From germline, CDR1 is SGHTA and CDR2 FQGNSA. V lost 5 bases to trimming and J lost 8 bases; unmatched junction nucleotides: 8. The CDR3 is 14 amino acids. CDR3 in DNA: TGTGCCAGCAGCCCAGAGGGGGGACTAGCTACGCAGTATTTT. Its translation is CASSPEGGLATQYF.

The chain uses TRBV9 and TRBJ1-1; tentatively, D is TRBD1 (5 bases). The CDR3 is 17 amino acids. In germline, CDR1 is SGDLS, CDR2 YYNGEE. V dropped 3 bases and J dropped 3 bases, with 21 bases sitting between them. The CDR3 nucleotides are TGTGCCAGCAGCGGACTCAGGGTGGGTCACTCGGACACTGAAGCTTTCTTT. Its protein is CASSGLRVGHSDTEAFF.

In its sample, this clone was seen a few times. This sequence joins TRBV4-3 and TRBJ1-5, with no clear D. This CDR3 region has 14 residues. Per the germline V gene, CDR1 is LGHNA and CDR2 is YSLEER. V gave up 0 bases and J gave up 8 bases, with 11 bases separating them. The CDR3: CASSQDAAQKPQHF. CDR3 in DNA: TGCGCCAGCAGCCAAGATGCGGCCCAAAAGCCCCAGCATTTT.

The chain uses TRBV5-4 and TRBJ2-6; D is undetermined. Germline V gives CDR1 SGHNT, CDR2 YYREEE (reference sequence). V lost 2 bases, J lost 1 base, and 7 bases lay in between. The CDR3 totals 15 residues. The DNA of the CDR3 is TGTGCCAGCAGCTTACAGCTTTCTGGGGCCAACGTCCTGACTTTC. This translates into CASSLQLSGANVLTF. Filled out from reference TRBV5-4 and TRBJ2-6, the complete variable domain reads ETGVTQSPTHLIKTRGQQVTLRCSSQSGHNTVSWYQQALGQGPQFIFQYYREEENGRGNFPPRFSGLQFPNYSSELNVNALELDDSALYLCASSLQLSGANVLTFGAGSRLTVL.

The rearrangement links TRBV4-1 to TRBJ2-6; 10 bases align to TRBD2. V lost 4 bases, J lost 2 bases, and 17 bases stayed unmatched. The CDR3 has 21 amino acids. Germline V gene lookup returns CDR1 MGHRA and CDR2 YSYEKL. The CDR3 DNA is TGCGCCAGCAGCCCGGACCCCAGCGGGGGGGCCGTTTTAACTGGGGCCAACGTCCTGACTTTC. Its protein is CASSPDPSGGAVLTGANVLTF.

This clone was detected a few times. V is TRBV9 and J is TRBJ2-3; 11 bases fit TRBD2. After removal of 0 bases from V and 2 bases from J, the junction contained 11 bases not matched to a gene. CDR1 and CDR2 from the germline V gene are SGDLS and YYNGEE. This CDR3 contains 19 residues. The CDR3 loop is CASSVGLAGGLGVTDTQYF. CDR3 nucleotide sequence: TGTGCCAGCAGCGTAGGGCTAGCGGGGGGACTCGGGGTCACAGATACGCAGTATTTT.

This sequence joins TRBV5-1 and TRBJ2-3; 7 positions agree with TRBD2. The trim removed 3 bases at V and 1 base at J, leaving 2 bases unmatched. Germline V lookup: CDR1 SGHRS, CDR2 YFSETQ. The CDR3 length is 14 residues. The CDR3 DNA follows: TGCGCCAGCAGCTCACGGGGGGGCACAGATACGCAGTATTTT. This sequence encodes CASSSRGGTDTQYF.

The gene calls are TRBV4-3 and TRBJ2-1, with D unresolved. V was shortened by 0 bases and J by 2 bases, with 8 bases between the two germline ends. CDR1 is LGHNA, CDR2 YSLEER, per germline. This CDR3 comprises 15 residues. CDR3 sequence: CASSQEWLAYNEQFF. The CDR3 coding sequence is TGCGCCAGCAGCCAAGAGTGGCTAGCCTACAATGAGCAGTTCTTC.

This chain joins TRBV4-1 and TRBJ1-4; 8 bases match TRBD1. The CDR3 has 14 amino acids. V gave up 4 bases and J gave up 6 bases; unmatched junction bases: 4. Germline CDR1 MGHRA, CDR2 YSYEKL. The CDR3 is CASSPGGNYEKLFF. CDR3 DNA sequence: TGCGCCAGCAGCCCAGGGGGCAACTATGAAAAACTGTTTTTT.

This clone was observed a single time. This chain uses TRBV25-1 with TRBJ1-1; a possible D gene is TRBD1 (6 bases). The V gene's germline CDR1 is MGHDK and CDR2 SYGVNS. The CDR3 contains 14 residues. Trimming removed 7 bases from V and 4 bases from J, with 16 bases in between. This CDR3 reads CASTPTGGGTEAFF. CDR3 coding DNA: TGTGCCAGCACCCCGACAGGAGGAGGCACTGAAGCTTTCTTT.

The rearrangement joins TRBV29-1 to TRBJ1-1, with a tentative D call TRBD1 (5 bases). CDR1 SQVTM and CDR2 ANQGSEA come from the germline V gene. Trimming took 3 bases from V and 11 from J, leaving 10 bases between them. This CDR3 region has 10 residues. As DNA, the CDR3 is TGCAGCGTTGACGTGGGGGGGGCTTTCTTT. This translates into CSVDVGGAFF.

CDR3 DNA sequence: TGTGCCAGCAGTTACAGGGCAGGGAACTACGAGCAGTACGTC. This codes for CASSYRAGNYEQYV. The chain employs TRBV6-5 and TRBJ2-7, with D possibly matching TRBD1 (5 bases). V lost 2 bases, J lost 3 bases, and 11 bases lay in between. Germline V lookup: CDR1 MNHEY, CDR2 SVGAGI. This CDR3 spans 14 amino acids.

For the CDR3, the DNA is TGTGCCAGCAGCGCCTATCCGTTACAGGGTGGGGCTTTCTTT. Translated, it gives CASSAYPLQGGAFF. The gene calls are TRBV9 and TRBJ1-1; possibly TRBD1 for D (6 bases). The CDR3 totals 14 residues. The V end lost 3 bases, the J end lost 11 bases, and 20 bases lay between the germline ends. Germline V gene data show CDR1 as SGDLS and CDR2 as YYNGEE.

The chain uses TRBV5-1 and TRBJ1-2; 8 nucleotides match TRBD1. The J segment lost 6 bases and the V segment lost 6 bases, leaving 7 bases of the junction unmatched. CDR1 is SGHRS and CDR2 is YFSETQ in the germline V gene. The CDR3 runs 13 residues. CDR3 DNA sequence: TGCGCCAGCAATCCGACAGGGGACCATGGCTACACCTTC. Translation gives CASNPTGDHGYTF. Combining the CDR3 with reference TRBV5-1 and TRBJ1-2 gives the whole variable domain KAGVTQTPRYLIKTRGQQVTLSCSPISGHRSVSWYQQTPGQGLQFLFEYFSETQRNKGNFPGRFSGRQFSNSRSEMNVSTLELGDSALYLCASNPTGDHGYTFGSGTRLTVV.

The CDR3 reads CASSADPGVVMFF. For the CDR3, the DNA is TGTGCCAGCAGCGCAGACCCGGGGGTGGTGATGTTTTTT. The J gene is TRBJ2-2, the V gene TRBV9, with a possible D match to TRBD2 (6 bases). Germline V gene data show CDR1 as SGDLS and CDR2 as YYNGEE. V lost 3 bases, J lost 15 bases, and 18 bases lay in between. This CDR3 contains 13 residues.

The chain combines TRBV6-5 with TRBJ2-7, with TRBD1 as a possible D gene (5 bases). V shed 6 bases and J shed 3 bases, with 12 bases lying between them. Germline V gene sequence: CDR1 MNHEY, CDR2 SVGAGI. The length of the CDR3 is 13 residues. CDR3 sequence: CASRGRRVYEQYF. The CDR3 DNA is TGTGCCAGCAGAGGTCGCAGGGTCTACGAGCAGTACTTC.

By share, this clone ranks as medium-sized. This chain joins TRBV4-2 and TRBJ2-1; D is unresolved. V was pared by 2 bases and J by 7 bases, with 12 bases between. Germline loops: CDR1 LGHNA, CDR2 YNFKEQ. The CDR3 length is 14 residues. The CDR3 reads CASSQLPEPNEQFF. CDR3 coding DNA: TGTGCCAGCAGCCAATTGCCAGAACCGAATGAGCAGTTCTTC.

The J gene is TRBJ2-2, the V gene TRBV27, with TRBD2 matching over 16 bases. Germline V gene data show CDR1 as MNHEY and CDR2 as SMNVEV (reference sequence). CDR3 length: 16 residues. Trimming removed 8 bases from V and 5 bases from J; junction bases left unmatched: 5. CDR3 loop: CASGTSGGAGTGELFF. In nucleotides, the CDR3 is TGTGCCAGCGGGACTAGCGGGGGGGCCGGAACCGGGGAGCTGTTTTTT.

The CDR3 here is CASSWLGTGVYGYTF. Written as DNA, the CDR3 is TGTGCCAGCAGCTGGTTAGGGACAGGGGTCTATGGCTACACCTTC. The chain recombines TRBV5-4 with TRBJ1-2, with 10 bases aligning to TRBD1. V lost 3 bases to trimming and J lost 4 bases; unmatched junction nucleotides: 6. CDR3 length equals 15 residues. The germline CDR1 and CDR2 sequences are SGHNT and YYREEE (reference sequence). Variable domain in full (rest from reference TRBV5-4 and TRBJ1-2): ETGVTQSPTHLIKTRGQQVTLRCSSQSGHNTVSWYQQALGQGPQFIFQYYREEENGRGNFPPRFSGLQFPNYSSELNVNALELDDSALYLCASSWLGTGVYGYTFGSGTRLTVV.

The chain's CDR3 is CASSTALGGGNTEAFF. The CDR3 DNA reads as TGCGCCAGCAGCACTGCTTTGGGAGGGGGGAACACTGAAGCTTTCTTT. The gene calls are TRBV5-1 and TRBJ1-1; D may be TRBD1 (6 bases). This CDR3 is 16 amino acids long. Looked up from germline, CDR1 is SGHRS and CDR2 is YFSETQ. Trimming stripped 4 bases from V and 1 base from J, with 17 bases between.

The chain employs TRBV12-1 and TRBJ2-3; the table's D call, TRBD2, has no DNA check behind it. TRBV12-1 is given as a pseudogene. The CDR3 has 20 amino acids. CDR3 sequence reads: CASSSSSGLAGGLSTDTQYF. For the CDR3, the DNA is TGTGCCAGCAGCTCCAGTTCTGGACTAGCGGGGGGGCTTAGCACAGATACGCAGTATTTT.

CDR3 residues: CASRSPELTRGTGELFF. CDR3 DNA: TGTGCCAGCAGGTCCCCGGAACTTACCAGGGGCACCGGGGAGCTGTTTTTT. The chain combines TRBV7-2 with TRBJ2-2, with D possibly being TRBD1 (6 bases). V dropped 6 bases and J dropped 4 bases, with 21 bases sitting between them. CDR1 is SGHTA and CDR2 is FQGNSA in the germline V gene. The CDR3 runs to 17 residues. Based on the CDR3 plus reference TRBV7-2 and TRBJ2-2, the full variable domain is GAGVSQSPSNKVTEKGKDVELRCDPISGHTALYWYRQSLGQGLEFLIYFQGNSAPDKSGLPSDRFSAERTGGSVSTLTIQRTQQEDSAVYLCASRSPELTRGTGELFFGEGSRLTVL.

V usage is TRBV5-1 and J usage is TRBJ1-1, with TRBD1 identical over 7 bases. J lost 6 bases, V lost 4 bases, and 9 bases had no gene match. CDR1 is SGHRS, CDR2 YFSETQ, per germline. CDR3 length: 14 residues. The CDR3 spells CASSREGQSAEAFF. CDR3 bases: TGCGCCAGCAGCCGGGAGGGACAGTCAGCTGAAGCTTTCTTT.

This rearrangement joins TRBV29-1 to TRBJ2-5; 12 bases are shared with TRBD2. Germline CDR1 and CDR2: SQVTM and ANQGSEA. The CDR3 runs 15 residues. V was clipped by 8 bases and J by 2 bases; unmatched bases: 9. This chain's CDR3 is CSSTPLAGGQETQYF. CDR3 sequence (DNA): TGCAGCTCCACGCCGCTAGCGGGGGGGCAAGAGACCCAGTACTTC.

V and J are TRBV2 and TRBJ1-1; D is uncertain. From germline, CDR1 is SNHLY and CDR2 FYNNEI. V shed 6 bases and J shed 0 bases, with 8 bases lying between them. This CDR3 is built from 13 residues. In nucleotides, the CDR3 is TGTGCCAGCAGACTAGGGATGAACACTGAAGCTTTCTTT. The encoded protein is CASRLGMNTEAFF.

With respect to this clone: The sample has other DNA sequences that encode this CDR3 too. This sequence joins TRBV7-2 and TRBJ1-4, with 9 bases aligning to TRBD1. The V segment lost 2 bases and the J segment 6 bases; nucleotides outside the gene matches: 4. The CDR3 extends over 15 amino acids. Germline CDR1 reads SGHTA; CDR2 reads FQGNSA. CDR3 sequence reads: CASSLSGTGYEKLFF. DNA for the CDR3: TGTGCCAGCAGCTTAAGTGGGACAGGGTATGAAAAACTGTTTTTT.

The chain links TRBV13 to TRBJ1-2; the match to TRBD1 covers 7 bases. The germline V gene encodes CDR1 PRHDT and CDR2 FYEKMQ (reference sequence). The CDR3 is 15 residues long. V lost 5 bases and J lost 6; bases outside the gene matches: 12. CDR3 DNA sequence: TGTGCCAGCAGCAGACAGGGCGAAACGCGCAATGGCTACACCTTC. Translating it yields CASSRQGETRNGYTF.

The chain recombines TRBV1 with TRBJ1-1. TRBV1 counts as a pseudogene. The CDR3 sequence is 16 residues long. The CDR3 DNA is TGCACCAGCAGCCAAGATAAGAGGGATTTGGTGTATGGAGCTTTCTTT. Translation: CTSSQDKRDLVYGAFF.